This T cell receptor (beta chain) was obtained from a study of cytomegalovirus exposure and HLA in healthy donors. This clone was detected only once. Primers for the PCR totalled 60 Vbeta and 13 Jbeta. Measured with immunoSEQ multiplex PCR; TCRdb has only the in-frame clones, and not every one. This table holds about 120,000 clones, approximately 76% found once. Germline V gives CDR1 LNHDA, CDR2 SQIVND (reference sequence). The V and J ends lost 5 bases and 10 bases, in that order; junction bases with no gene match: 12. The CDR3 spans 16 residues. The source of this sequence is a man aged 50-60 years in good health and CMV-seropositive. Sequencing was done on a sample of PBMCs. This chain links TRBV19 with TRBJ1-6, with 9 bases aligning to TRBD1. CDR3 protein: CASSVLGTGSGSPLHF. CDR3 nucleotide sequence: TGTGCCAGTAGTGTCCTCGGGACAGGGTCGGGATCACCCCTCCACTTT.